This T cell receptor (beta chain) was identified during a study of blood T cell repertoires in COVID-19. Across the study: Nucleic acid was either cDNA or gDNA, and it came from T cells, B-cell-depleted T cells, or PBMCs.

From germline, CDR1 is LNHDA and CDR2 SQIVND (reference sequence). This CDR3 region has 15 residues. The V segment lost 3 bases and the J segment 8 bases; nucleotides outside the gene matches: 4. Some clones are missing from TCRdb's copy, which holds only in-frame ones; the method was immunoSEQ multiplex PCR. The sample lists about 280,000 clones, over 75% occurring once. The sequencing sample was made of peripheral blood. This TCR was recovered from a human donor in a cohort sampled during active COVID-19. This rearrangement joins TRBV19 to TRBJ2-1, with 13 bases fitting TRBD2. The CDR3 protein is CASSIPTSGRYEQFF. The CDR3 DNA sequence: TGTGCCAGTAGTATCCCGACTAGCGGGAGGTATGAGCAGTTCTTC.